The clone carrying this TCR beta chain came up once. As for treatment: oral pan-JAK inhibitor, 5-10 mg twice daily. From alopecia areata patients, lesional scalp punch biopsies and peripheral blood were collected. Sequencing used cDNA as its template, made by extracting RNA and reverse transcribing it. Clones were sequenced by immunoSEQ multiplex PCR, and TCRdb holds only the in-frame ones, with some missing. The sample carries roughly 120,000 clones, around 58% recorded once. This specimen comes from a study of CD8+ T cells in alopecia areata. The V end was cut by 2 bases, the J end by 5 bases, with 16 bases between. Germline V gene data show CDR1 as SQVTM and CDR2 as ANQGSEA. This CDR3 comprises 15 residues.

Here the sequenced sample was CD8+ T cells sorted from blood, taken at week 4, from a patient treated with tofacitinib. The receptor's source is a human donor with alopecia areata. The chain uses TRBV29-1 and TRBJ2-1, with D perhaps TRBD2 (6 bases). The CDR3 sequence is CSVETGGTENNEQFF. DNA of the CDR3: TGCAGCGTTGAAACCGGCGGGACCGAGAACAATGAGCAGTTCTTC.